These 31 T cell receptor beta chains were all obtained from the same sample, sequenced in a study of PD-1 blockade in classical Hodgkin lymphoma. Time point here: newly diagnosed, previously untreated cHL patient sample. Magnetic negative selection was used to purify CD4+ T cells from thawed PBMCs. Method: immunoSEQ multiplex PCR; TCRdb's copy keeps in-frame clones and lacks some. The data show fewer than 40,000 clones, approximately 90% seen once. The sequencing sample was made of CD4+ T cells from blood. The receptors derive from a human donor with classical Hodgkin lymphoma.

The rearrangement joins TRBV7-9 to TRBJ1-1, with a tentative D call TRBD1 (5 bases). The V gene lost 3 bases and the J gene lost 2 bases, with 13 bases spanning the gap. Per the germline V gene, CDR1 is SEHNR and CDR2 is FQNEAQ (reference sequence). The CDR3 is 15 residues long. The CDR3 reads CASSLEGTVNTEAFF. CDR3 nucleotide sequence: TGTGCCAGCAGCTTGGAAGGGACGGTCAACACTGAAGCTTTCTTT.

The V and J genes are TRBV6-5 and TRBJ1-2; 8 bases align to TRBD1. The V gene end was trimmed by 0 bases and the J gene end by 4 bases; junction bases not matched to a gene: 4. The CDR3 consists of 15 residues. Germline CDR1 and CDR2: MNHEY and SVGAGI. The CDR3 loop is CASSYSGQGGYGYTF. In nucleotides, the CDR3 is TGTGCCAGCAGTTACTCCGGACAGGGAGGCTATGGCTACACCTTC.

J is TRBJ2-1 and V is TRBV2, with D perhaps matching TRBD1 (6 bases). Germline CDR1 reads SNHLY; CDR2 reads FYNNEI. The V gene lost 6 bases and the J gene lost 7 bases, with 13 bases spanning the gap. CDR3 length equals 13 residues. For the CDR3, the DNA is TGTGCCAGCAGCCCGCCAGGGGCGAATGAGCAGTTCTTC. Its translation: CASSPPGANEQFF.

V is TRBV4-3 and J is TRBJ2-5; 13 bases map to TRBD2. This CDR3 spans 18 amino acids. CDR1 is LGHNA and CDR2 is YSLEER in the germline V gene. The V segment lost 4 bases and the J segment 5 bases; nucleotides outside the gene matches: 13. The chain's CDR3 is CASSLGTSGMGDGETQYF. The CDR3 bases are TGCGCCAGCAGCCTAGGGACTAGCGGGATGGGGGACGGGGAGACCCAGTACTTC.

This clone was observed a handful of times. The V call is TRBV9, the J call TRBJ1-1; D is unclear. This CDR3 has 14 amino acids. Trimming shortened V by 2 bases and J by 0 bases, and 8 bases separated the two germline ends. CDR1 is SGDLS and CDR2 is YYNGEE in the germline V gene. The CDR3 DNA reads as TGTGCCAGCAGCGTCGATTTATTGAACACTGAAGCTTTCTTT. Its translation is CASSVDLLNTEAFF.

The chain couples TRBV19 to TRBJ1-2, with D perhaps matching TRBD1 (6 bases). The V gene lost 1 base and the J gene lost 6 bases, with 9 bases spanning the gap. The germline V gene encodes CDR1 LNHDA and CDR2 SQIVND (reference sequence). This CDR3 is 13 amino acids long. Here the CDR3 reads CASSIAGDHGYTF. The CDR3 DNA reads TGTGCCAGTAGTATAGCAGGGGATCATGGCTACACCTTC.

The chain links TRBV19 to TRBJ1-5, with a possible D match to TRBD1 (6 bases). The CDR3 is made up of 14 amino acids. V dropped 5 bases and J dropped 3 bases, with 11 bases sitting between them. CDR1 is LNHDA and CDR2 is SQIVND in the germline V gene (reference sequence). The CDR3 bases are TGTGCCAGTAGTTTAAGACAGGTCAATCAGCCCCAGCATTTT. Translation gives CASSLRQVNQPQHF.

The chain has TRBV18 and TRBJ2-2, with 8 bases fitting TRBD1. The CDR3 sequence is 15 residues long. After removal of 6 bases from V and 2 bases from J, the junction contained 5 bases not matched to a gene. Germline assignment: CDR1 KGHSH and CDR2 LQKENI. CDR3 amino acids: CASSVGQGNTGELFF. The DNA of the CDR3 is TGTGCCAGCTCGGTCGGACAGGGAAACACCGGGGAGCTGTTTTTT.

V usage is TRBV7-9 and J usage is TRBJ2-1, with TRBD1 identical over 9 bases. The germline CDR1 and CDR2 sequences are SEHNR and FQNEAQ (reference sequence). This CDR3 spans 16 amino acids. J gave up 9 bases and V 5 bases, and 14 bases lay outside the gene matches. The CDR3 DNA sequence: TGTGCCAGCAGCCTCCTTAGGGGACAGGGCGGAGGTGAGCAGTTCTTC. It codes for CASSLLRGQGGGEQFF.

This chain uses TRBV5-1 with TRBJ1-2, with D perhaps matching TRBD1 (5 bases). Trimming pared 0 bases from V and 5 bases from J, leaving 14 bases between. Germline assignment: CDR1 SGHRS and CDR2 YFSETQ. The CDR3 runs 15 residues. CDR3 bases: TGCGCCAGCAGCTTGGACCCAGGGAAGGGGTATGGCTACACCTTC. It is translated as CASSLDPGKGYGYTF.

The chain employs TRBV7-9 and TRBJ1-4; 8 nucleotides agree with TRBD1. Germline CDR1 is SEHNR and CDR2 is FQNEAQ (reference sequence). CDR3 length: 14 residues. Losses at the gene ends were 3 bases for V and 4 bases for J; bases not matched to a gene: 1. CDR3 region: CASSLGQVNEKLFF. Here the CDR3 DNA reads TGTGCCAGCAGCTTGGGACAGGTTAATGAAAAACTGTTTTTT.

The chain links TRBV5-1 to TRBJ2-7; 8 nucleotides line up with TRBD2. V trimming: 3 bases; J trimming: 3 bases; junction bases outside the gene matches: 11. Germline CDR1 SGHRS, CDR2 YFSETQ. The CDR3 is made up of 16 amino acids. This chain's CDR3 is CASSWSSGLVLYEQYF. CDR3 sequence (DNA): TGCGCCAGCAGCTGGTCGTCGGGACTAGTTCTCTACGAGCAGTACTTC.

This clone has a single count. CDR3 bases: TGTGCCAGCAGCTTAGTAGGGGAAAAATCTGAAGCTTTCTTT. This encodes CASSLVGEKSEAFF. This sequence joins TRBV5-6 and TRBJ1-1, with TRBD1 as a possible D gene (5 bases). Trimming took off 2 bases at V and 6 bases at J, with 14 bases between the two ends. This CDR3 has 14 residues. In germline, CDR1 is SGHDT, CDR2 YYEEEE.

This clone was detected once. The chain joins TRBV18 to TRBJ2-3, with 10 bases identical to TRBD1. The length of the CDR3 is 15 residues. The V gene end was trimmed by 3 bases and the J gene end by 12 bases; junction bases not matched to a gene: 12. Germline CDR1 is KGHSH and CDR2 is LQKENI. CDR3 amino acids: CASSPIRDRGRTQYF. The CDR3 DNA reads TGTGCCAGCTCACCCATCCGGGACAGGGGCCGAACACAGTATTTT. Based on the CDR3 plus reference TRBV18 and TRBJ2-3, the full variable domain is NAGVMQNPRHLVRRRGQEARLRCSPMKGHSHVYWYRQLPEEGLKFMVYLQKENIIDESGMPKERFSAEFPKEGPSILRIQQVVRGDSAAYFCASSPIRDRGRTQYFGPGTRLTVL.

This sequence joins TRBV14 and TRBJ1-4; 9 nucleotides match TRBD1. Germline V gene data show CDR1 as SGHDN and CDR2 as FVKESK. V lost 3 bases, J lost 6 bases, and 8 bases stayed unmatched. CDR3 length equals 16 residues. The CDR3 protein is CASSQAMGQGYEKLFF. CDR3 sequence (DNA): TGTGCCAGCAGCCAGGCGATGGGACAGGGTTATGAAAAACTGTTTTTT.

The chain has TRBV11-3 and TRBJ2-3; D is unclear. The CDR3 loop spans 13 amino acids. The V gene lost 0 bases and the J gene lost 1 base, with 2 bases spanning the gap. Germline CDR1 and CDR2: SGHNT and YENEEA. The CDR3 DNA reads as TGTGCCAGCAGCTTAGAGGGCACAGATACGCAGTATTTT. Residues: CASSLEGTDTQYF.

The J gene is TRBJ2-5, the V gene TRBV5-4; the D gene is possibly TRBD2 (5 bases). Trimming left V 4 bases short and J 9 bases short, with 22 bases between. Germline V CDR1 and CDR2: SGHNT, YYREEE (reference sequence). The CDR3 has 15 residues. CDR3: CASSGRVDSNAAQYF. CDR3 DNA: TGTGCCAGCAGCGGGCGAGTGGACTCCAATGCGGCCCAGTACTTC. The entire variable domain, with the rest obtained from reference TRBV5-4 and TRBJ2-5, is as follows: ETGVTQSPTHLIKTRGQQVTLRCSSQSGHNTVSWYQQALGQGPQFIFQYYREEENGRGNFPPRFSGLQFPNYSSELNVNALELDDSALYLCASSGRVDSNAAQYFGPGTRLLVL.

This clone was recorded only once. The chain recombines TRBV19 with TRBJ1-2, with a weak D call TRBD1 (5 bases). The CDR3 length is 15 residues. Germline assignment: CDR1 LNHDA and CDR2 SQIVND (reference sequence). Trimming took 6 bases from V and 8 from J, leaving 22 bases between them. This CDR3 reads CASSPQGLASQGYTF. In nucleotides, the CDR3 is TGTGCCAGTAGCCCCCAGGGACTTGCTTCTCAGGGCTACACCTTC.

The CDR3 sequence is CASSTSPQGPQHF. The CDR3 DNA reads TGTGCCAGTAGTACTTCTCCCCAGGGGCCCCAGCATTTT. This chain connects TRBV19 to TRBJ1-5, with D maybe TRBD1 (5 bases). V lost 4 bases, J lost 9 bases, and 13 bases lay in between. The CDR3 totals 13 residues. Germline V gene lookup returns CDR1 LNHDA and CDR2 SQIVND (reference sequence). Complete variable domain (other parts from reference TRBV19 and TRBJ1-5): DGGITQSPKYLFRKEGQNVTLSCEQNLNHDAMYWYRQDPGQGLRLIYYSQIVNDFQKGDIAEGYSVSREKKESFPLTVTSAQKNPTAFYLCASSTSPQGPQHFGDGTRLSIL.

The chain is built from TRBV7-9 and TRBJ1-1; perhaps TRBD1 as D (6 bases). The length of the CDR3 is 13 residues. V was pared by 1 base and J by 8 bases, with 11 bases between. CDR1 is SEHNR, CDR2 FQNEAQ, per germline (reference sequence). The CDR3 bases are TGTGCCAGCAGCTTAGAGGGGGGTGTAGAAGCTTTCTTT. Protein product: CASSLEGGVEAFF.

The genes are TRBV6-4 and TRBJ1-1; no reliable D call. Trimming shortened V by 4 bases and J by 1 base, and 13 bases separated the two germline ends. The CDR3 is made up of 15 amino acids. Germline assignment: CDR1 MRHNA and CDR2 SNTAGT. The DNA for the CDR3 is TGTGCCAGCAGTGTAGATGGCACAGCGAACACTGAAGCTTTCTTT. Amino acids: CASSVDGTANTEAFF.

This chain uses TRBV5-1 with TRBJ2-7, with 7 bases lining up with TRBD2. This CDR3 spans 14 amino acids. V shed 2 bases and J 0 bases; nucleotides not matched to a gene: 2. The germline V gene encodes CDR1 SGHRS and CDR2 YFSETQ. In DNA form, the CDR3 reads TGCGCCAGCAGCTTCGGGGGGACCTCCTACGAGCAGTACTTC. Translation: CASSFGGTSYEQYF. Together with reference TRBV5-1 and TRBJ2-7, the CDR3 gives the full variable domain: KAGVTQTPRYLIKTRGQQVTLSCSPISGHRSVSWYQQTPGQGLQFLFEYFSETQRNKGNFPGRFSGRQFSNSRSEMNVSTLELGDSALYLCASSFGGTSYEQYFGPGTRLTVT.

The chain carries TRBV7-9 and TRBJ1-3; D unresolved. Germline-derived CDR1 and CDR2 are SEHNR and FQNEAQ (reference sequence). V shed 4 bases and J shed 0 bases, with 7 bases lying between them. The CDR3 runs to 14 residues. CDR3 coding DNA: TGTGCCAGCAGCTCCGGACTCTCTGGAAACACCATATATTTT. This gives the protein CASSSGLSGNTIYF.

DNA of the CDR3: TGTGCCAGCAAACCCGGACAGACGAATCAGCCCCAGCATTTT. It specifies CASKPGQTNQPQHF. The chain couples TRBV6-6 to TRBJ1-5; tentative D call: TRBD1 (6 bases). The CDR3 consists of 14 residues. Germline CDR1 MNHNY, CDR2 SVGAGI (reference sequence). V was shortened by 7 bases and J by 4 bases, with 14 bases between the two germline ends.

The chain carries TRBV30 and TRBJ2-1; 7 bases map to TRBD1. Germline V gene lookup returns CDR1 GTSNPN and CDR2 SVGIG (reference sequence). The trim removed 4 bases at V and 3 bases at J, leaving 0 bases unmatched. The CDR3 has 12 amino acids. DNA of the CDR3: TGTGCCTGGAACAGGGGCTACAATGAGCAGTTCTTC. It translates to CAWNRGYNEQFF.

The V gene is TRBV10-1, the J gene TRBJ2-1, with 7 nucleotides matching TRBD1. CDR3 size: 14 residues. Germline CDR1 WNHNN, CDR2 SYGVQD (reference sequence). The V and J ends lost 5 bases and 6 bases, in that order; junction bases with no gene match: 7. The CDR3 loop reads CASSPTGLVNEQFF. The CDR3 DNA is TGCGCCAGCAGTCCGACAGGGTTGGTCAATGAGCAGTTCTTC.

The CDR3: CASSEQGQGGEQYF. CDR3 sequence (DNA): TGTGCCAGCAGTGAACAGGGACAGGGTGGTGAGCAGTACTTC. The chain carries TRBV6-1 and TRBJ2-7; TRBD1 matches 9 bases. CDR1 is MNHNS, CDR2 SASEGT, per germline. CDR3 length equals 14 residues. Trimming took 2 bases from V and 7 from J; bases not matched to a gene: 6.

The CDR3: CASSSNSLSGNTIYF. CDR3 nucleotides: TGCGCCAGCAGCTCTAACAGTCTCTCTGGAAACACCATATATTTT. The chain is built from TRBV5-1 and TRBJ1-3; no clear D gene. The germline V gene has CDR1 SGHRS and CDR2 YFSETQ. The CDR3 contains 15 residues. V was cut by 3 bases and J by 0 bases, with 10 bases left in between.

This clone was seen just once. CDR3 DNA sequence: TGTGCCAGCAGACCCACAGGGGGCGCCGGAAAAGGCTACACCTTC. Its protein product is CASRPTGGAGKGYTF. V gene TRBV2 combines with J gene TRBJ1-2; 9 nucleotides align to TRBD1. The CDR3 is 15 residues long. The J segment lost 8 bases and the V segment lost 6 bases, leaving 13 bases of the junction unmatched. Germline loops: CDR1 SNHLY, CDR2 FYNNEI.

This sequence joins TRBV11-3 and TRBJ1-1, with unresolved D. V was shortened by 7 bases and J by 4 bases, with 13 bases between the two germline ends. The CDR3 has 13 residues. Germline V gives CDR1 SGHNT, CDR2 YENEEA. Written as DNA, the CDR3 is TGTGCCAGCACTCCACTCAGTTCCACTGAAGCTTTCTTT. Translating it yields CASTPLSSTEAFF.

The rearrangement uses TRBV29-1 and TRBJ2-7; maybe TRBD1 (6 bases). Germline loops: CDR1 SQVTM, CDR2 ANQGSEA. Trimming left V 5 bases short and J 7 bases short, with 18 bases between. CDR3 length equals 13 residues. The CDR3 loop reads CSVTGTNMDEQYF. The DNA of the CDR3 is TGCAGCGTTACAGGGACAAATATGGATGAGCAGTACTTC.